This note documents a single TCR beta chain sequence. Researchers ran the PCR with 60 Vbeta and 13 Jbeta primers. The repertoire was sequenced with immunoSEQ multiplex PCR; TCRdb's copy has only in-frame clones and lacks some. This sample yields under 200,000 clones, of which around 80% are seen a single time; roughly 1.6% belongs to the top ten. This sample is drawn from a study of cytomegalovirus exposure and HLA in healthy donors. Germline V gene data show CDR1 as MNHEY and CDR2 as SMNVEV (reference sequence). Trimming took off 6 bases at V and 3 bases at J, with 17 bases between the two ends. This CDR3 is 15 amino acids long.

The rearrangement uses TRBV27 and TRBJ1-1; no definite D call. The sequencing sample was made of PBMCs. This TCR derives from a girl aged 5-17 years in good health and CMV-seropositive. CDR3 DNA sequence: TGTGCCAGCAGCTCCCGGGCGGGTTGGGACACTGAAGCTTTCTTT. Residues: CASSSRAGWDTEAFF.